This entry features one T cell receptor beta chain sequence. The germline gives CDR1 MNHEY, CDR2 SVGAGI. The V end was cut by 6 bases, the J end by 7 bases, with 19 bases between. The CDR3 is 15 residues long. These data originate in a study of blood T cell repertoires in COVID-19. On the study more broadly: The origin of the acute and convalescent COVID-19 samples was the United States, Italy and Spain. In each case, the material was cDNA or gDNA derived from T cells, B-cell-depleted T cells, or PBMCs.

Original data processing: Amplification with reference gene primers provided the estimates of nucleated cell counts. Clones were sequenced by immunoSEQ multiplex PCR, and TCRdb holds only the in-frame ones, with some missing. The V and J calls and clone size are taken from that table; D and trimming were inferred from the DNA. The sample yields 75,000 to 100,000 clones, approximately 84% seen once. The TCR was taken from a man aged 55 to 70 with acute or convalescent COVID-19. Sequencing was carried out using peripheral blood. The V and J genes are TRBV6-5 and TRBJ2-1; D is perhaps TRBD1 (8 bases). The CDR3 sequence: CASRQGGEGKNEQFF. In DNA form, the CDR3 reads TGTGCCAGCAGACAGGGGGGGGAGGGGAAGAATGAGCAGTTCTTC.